The TCR beta chain described here comes from a study of breast tumors, draining lymph nodes, adjacent tissues. General study points: Tumors had less TCR diversity than lymph nodes, more than nontumor tissue.

In its sample, this clonotype was seen many times. Its antigen is undetermined. The CDR3 is made up of 13 amino acids. Trimming took 1 base from V and 5 from J, leaving 7 bases between them. Per the germline V gene, CDR1 is SEHNR and CDR2 is FQNEAQ (reference sequence). TCRdb redid the calling of the multiplex PCR reads with MiXCR, one entry per CDR3 protein. The profile shows some 65,000 distinct CDR3 sequences, less than 50% of them singletons. Material for sequencing was breast tumor tissue. The genes are TRBV7-9 and TRBJ2-3; tentatively, D is TRBD2 (6 bases). This TCR derives from a female donor with breast cancer. Some clones in this sample may be carry-over from other donors' samples. This chain's CDR3 is CASSLVEGDTQYF. CDR3 DNA: TGTGCCAGCAGCTTAGTGGAGGGAGATACGCAGTATTTT. Using reference TRBV7-9 and TRBJ2-3 for the parts outside the CDR3, the full variable domain is DTGVSQNPRHKITKRGQNVTFRCDPISEHNRLYWYRQTLGQGPEFLTYFQNEAQLEKSRLLSDRFSAERPKGSFSTLEIQRTEQGDSAMYLCASSLVEGDTQYFGPGTRLTVL.